These 8 T cell receptor beta chains were all obtained from the same sample, sequenced in a study of shared clonotypes between healthy human individuals (dated by TCRdb to 2019 to 2021). Receptor amplification or capture employed the immunoSEQ multiplex PCR assay. TCRdb's version of the immuneACCESS table is confined to in-frame rearrangements and falls short of the full clone set. An unresolved V gene accounts for under half of the shortfall where checked; the remainder is of unknown origin. The sample has more than 2,000,000 clones on record, approximately 95% of them singletons. The ten largest clones represent about 0.39% of the sample. Sample: naive CD4+ T cells from PBMCs. The sample's cell subset or site label, in plain terms: CD45RA+ positively selected. These receptor sequences come from a man between 18 and 35 years old in good health. Some clones in this sample may be carry-over from other donors' samples.

This chain uses TRBV6-1 with TRBJ2-1; TRBD2 agrees at 14 bases. The trim removed 5 bases at V and 10 bases at J, leaving 7 bases unmatched. Germline V gene data show CDR1 as MNHNS and CDR2 as SASEGT. This CDR3 contains 15 residues. Here the CDR3 reads CASSQLGLAGGEQFF. CDR3 in DNA: TGTGCCAGCAGTCAACTTGGACTAGCGGGAGGAGAGCAGTTCTTC.

The gene calls are TRBV19 and TRBJ2-7; 7 bases fit TRBD2. CDR3 size: 15 residues. Germline CDR1 LNHDA, CDR2 SQIVND (reference sequence). Trimming removed 4 bases from V and 3 bases from J; junction bases left unmatched: 9. The CDR3 here is CASSRTRLAGYEQYF. As DNA, the CDR3 is TGTGCCAGTAGTAGAACCAGACTAGCCGGCTACGAGCAGTACTTC.

This chain joins TRBV5-6 and TRBJ1-1; 11 nucleotides match TRBD1. Germline CDR1 is SGHDT and CDR2 is YYEEEE. V lost 1 base and J lost 5; bases outside the gene matches: 10. The CDR3 is 17 residues long. For the CDR3, the DNA is TGTGCCAGCAGCTTGATGGACAGGGGGCAAGATGGGACTGAAGCTTTCTTT. The encoded protein is CASSLMDRGQDGTEAFF.

The chain carries TRBV5-1 and TRBJ2-3; D is possibly TRBD2 (5 bases). The CDR3 is 16 residues long. Germline CDR1 reads SGHRS; CDR2 reads YFSETQ. Trimming stripped 0 bases from V and 2 bases from J, with 13 bases between. The CDR3 DNA is TGCGCCAGCAGCTTGGCCCAGCGGAGAATCACAGATACGCAGTATTTT. Protein: CASSLAQRRITDTQYF.

V is TRBV27 and J is TRBJ1-1; 7 nucleotides align to TRBD1. Germline V gives CDR1 MNHEY, CDR2 SMNVEV (reference sequence). This CDR3 has 15 amino acids. After removal of 7 bases from V and 0 bases from J, the junction contained 8 bases not matched to a gene. CDR3 residues: CASTRQGTMNTEAFF. The CDR3 region has the DNA TGTGCCAGCACCCGACAGGGAACCATGAACACTGAAGCTTTCTTT.

The chain recombines TRBV5-1 with TRBJ1-2; maybe TRBD1 (6 bases). This CDR3 is 15 amino acids long. The germline V gene encodes CDR1 SGHRS and CDR2 YFSETQ. V lost 4 bases, J lost 8 bases, and 21 bases lay in between. CDR3 sequence (DNA): TGCGCCAGCAGCCCGAAGGGGGGGCCCTTGGACGGCTACACCTTC. It specifies CASSPKGGPLDGYTF.

This clone was seen only a few times. The chain joins TRBV4-1 to TRBJ1-2, with D unclear. CDR3 length equals 15 residues. V lost 5 bases, J lost 3 bases, and 16 bases lay in between. Looked up from germline, CDR1 is MGHRA and CDR2 is YSYEKL. The CDR3 nucleotides read TGCGCCAGCAGCGATCCGGGGAGTAGGGACTATGGCTACACCTTC. Translation: CASSDPGSRDYGYTF.

V usage is TRBV10-3 and J usage is TRBJ2-1; 8 nucleotides agree with TRBD2. The V and J ends lost 7 bases and 7 bases, in that order; junction bases with no gene match: 3. Germline CDR1 is ENHRY and CDR2 is SYGVKD. This CDR3 is built from 12 residues. The CDR3 region is CAITGGGNEQFF. In DNA form, the CDR3 reads TGTGCCATCACCGGGGGGGGAAATGAGCAGTTCTTC.